This T cell receptor (beta chain) was sequenced for a study of T cells in Graves' hyperthyroidism and ophthalmopathy. General observations from the study: Ophthalmopathy was predicted by the model a median of around 5.9 months ahead of onset. Stable hyperthyroidism was separated from ophthalmopathy by a model based on 13 V-J features.

The source material, RNA transcripts, was used to amplify TCR beta CDR3 regions. A first-round RT-PCR of the TCR CDR3 used the HTBI primer set. Via MiXCR, TCRdb re-called the multiplex PCR reads, giving one row per CDR3 protein. The sample has 500,000 to 650,000 distinct CDR3 sequences, 46% seen once; the top ten hold about two fifths. Uncontrolled infections, other autoimmune diseases, pregnancy or lactation led to exclusion of patients. CDR3 size: 14 residues. Germline V gene lookup returns CDR1 SGHTA and CDR2 FQGNSA. V shed 5 bases and J 4 bases; nucleotides not matched to a gene: 2. In regard to this clonotype: The target antigen is unknown.

The TCR was taken from an adult woman with Graves' disease, either hyperthyroidism or ophthalmopathy (not recorded which). V and J are TRBV7-2 and TRBJ2-5, with 12 bases identical to TRBD2. Material for sequencing was peripheral blood or thyroid tissue (not recorded which). DNA for the CDR3: TGTGCCAGCAGCGCGACTAGCGGGAGAGAGACCCAGTACTTC. Amino acid sequence: CASSATSGRETQYF.